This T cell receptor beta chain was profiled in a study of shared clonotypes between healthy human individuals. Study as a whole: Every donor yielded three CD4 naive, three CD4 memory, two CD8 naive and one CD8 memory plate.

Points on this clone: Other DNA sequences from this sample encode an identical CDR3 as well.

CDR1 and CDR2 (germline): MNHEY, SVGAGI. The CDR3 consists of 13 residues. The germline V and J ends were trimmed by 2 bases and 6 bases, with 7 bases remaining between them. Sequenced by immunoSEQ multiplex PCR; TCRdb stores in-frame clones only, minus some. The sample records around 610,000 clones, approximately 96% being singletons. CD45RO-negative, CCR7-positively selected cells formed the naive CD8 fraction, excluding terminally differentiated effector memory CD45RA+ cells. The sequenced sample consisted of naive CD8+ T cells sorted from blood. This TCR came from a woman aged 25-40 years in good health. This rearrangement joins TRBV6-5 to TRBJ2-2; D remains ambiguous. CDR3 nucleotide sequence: TGTGCCAGCAGTTACGTCCGTGCCGGGGAGCTGTTTTTT. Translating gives CASSYVRAGELFF.